The 14 T cell receptor beta chains listed next were all sequenced from one sample in a study of beta chain features in type 1 diabetes. Expressed TCRB transcripts got sequenced, as all isolated RNA was reverse transcribed. The data were produced by immunoSEQ multiplex PCR, yet TCRdb's version contains in-frame clones alone and is incomplete. The repertoire holds 160,000 or so clones, with roughly 10% as singletons. Sequencing was carried out using central memory CD4+ T cells from blood. Every receptor here comes from a man in his late teens or twenties in good health.

About this clone itself: This same CDR3 is encoded by further DNA sequences in the sample. The rearrangement links TRBV25-1 to TRBJ1-1; the D gene is possibly TRBD1 (5 bases). Germline V lookup: CDR1 MGHDK, CDR2 SYGVNS. V lost 2 bases, J lost 5 bases, and 9 bases lay in between. The CDR3 consists of 13 residues. CDR3 sequence (DNA): TGTGCCAGCAGTGAAGGGGGACGAACTGAAGCTTTCTTT. Amino acids: CASSEGGRTEAFF.

This clone was seen a handful of times. The rearrangement uses TRBV25-1 and TRBJ2-3; the match to TRBD2 covers 10 bases. V gave up 5 bases and J gave up 0 bases; unmatched junction bases: 5. The germline V gene has CDR1 MGHDK and CDR2 SYGVNS. This CDR3 contains 16 residues. CDR3 sequence reads: CASSLPLAGSTDTQYF. The CDR3 DNA reads as TGTGCCAGCAGTCTTCCACTAGCGGGGAGCACAGATACGCAGTATTTT.

The chain links TRBV4-3 to TRBJ2-1; TRBD2 matches 10 bases. Germline CDR1 reads LGHNA; CDR2 reads YSLEER. V lost 4 bases and J lost 7; bases outside the gene matches: 10. The CDR3 consists of 16 residues. CDR3 residues: CASSPPSGRGGNEQFF. Here the CDR3 DNA reads TGCGCCAGCAGCCCCCCTAGCGGGAGAGGGGGGAATGAGCAGTTCTTC.

This chain joins TRBV9 and TRBJ2-3, with TRBD2 as a possible D gene (6 bases). CDR3 length: 15 residues. CDR1 and CDR2 (germline): SGDLS, YYNGEE. V lost 0 bases to trimming and J lost 6 bases, with 14 bases between them. CDR3 bases: TGTGCCAGCAGCGTAGCAGGGACTGCATCGGATACGCAGTATTTT. Its translation: CASSVAGTASDTQYF.

This chain uses TRBV21-1 with TRBJ1-1; TRBD1, the D gene given by the table, was not confirmed from the DNA. TRBV21-1 is a pseudogene segment. The CDR3 loop spans 15 amino acids. CDR3 amino acids: CASSARQGMNTEAFF. CDR3 nucleotide sequence: TGTGCCAGCAGCGCACGACAGGGAATGAACACTGAAGCTTTCTTT.

This clone was counted only a few times. The rearrangement joins TRBV10-3 to TRBJ2-1; tentative D call: TRBD2 (5 bases). Germline V gene sequence: CDR1 ENHRY, CDR2 SYGVKD. The CDR3 is 11 amino acids. Trimming stripped 4 bases from V and 9 bases from J, with 7 bases between. This chain's CDR3 is CAISAGSEQFF. CDR3 nucleotides: TGTGCCATCAGTGCGGGGAGTGAGCAGTTCTTC.

This clone was seen ten or more times. The chain joins TRBV9 to TRBJ2-3; 10 bases are a match to TRBD2. V was pared by 0 bases and J by 4 bases, with 5 bases of the junction left unmatched. The CDR3 loop spans 16 amino acids. Germline V gene data show CDR1 as SGDLS and CDR2 as YYNGEE. The CDR3 DNA is TGTGCCAGCAGCGTAGTAGCGGGAGGTATCGCAGATACGCAGTATTTT. Protein product: CASSVVAGGIADTQYF.

This clone was found a few times. This chain joins TRBV4-2 and TRBJ2-7; 7 bases align to TRBD2. The CDR3 spans 15 residues. In germline, CDR1 is LGHNA, CDR2 YNFKEQ. V gave up 1 base and J gave up 0 bases; unmatched junction bases: 3. The CDR3: CASSQGGGSSYEQYF. In nucleotides, the CDR3 is TGTGCCAGCAGCCAAGGGGGCGGGAGCTCCTACGAGCAGTACTTC.

The chain uses TRBV7-2 and TRBJ2-7; tentative D call: TRBD1 (6 bases). The CDR3 is 13 amino acids. The V end was cut by 0 bases, the J end by 10 bases, with 13 bases between. CDR1 SGHTA and CDR2 FQGNSA come from the germline V gene. CDR3 region: CASSLAEQGSQYF. The CDR3 DNA reads as TGTGCCAGCAGCTTAGCGGAGCAGGGGAGTCAGTACTTC. Full variable domain (outside the CDR3, taken from reference TRBV7-2 and TRBJ2-7): GAGVSQSPSNKVTEKGKDVELRCDPISGHTALYWYRQSLGQGLEFLIYFQGNSAPDKSGLPSDRFSAERTGGSVSTLTIQRTQQEDSAVYLCASSLAEQGSQYFGPGTRLTVT.

This clone came up a few times. J is TRBJ2-7 and V is TRBV6-1, with unresolved D. The CDR3 totals 10 residues. Trimming left V 8 bases short and J 8 bases short, with 10 bases between. CDR1 is MNHNS, CDR2 SASEGT, per germline. The CDR3 DNA sequence: TGTGCCAGCTACGAGGAGCAGCAGTACTTC. It yields the protein CASYEEQQYF.

J is TRBJ2-1 and V is TRBV5-6; 9 positions agree with TRBD1. The germline CDR1 and CDR2 sequences are SGHDT and YYEEEE. The CDR3 spans 15 residues. With V trimmed by 0 bases and J by 4 bases, 2 bases remained unmatched. CDR3 sequence: CASSLGTGVYNEQFF. The CDR3 DNA is TGTGCCAGCAGCTTGGGGACAGGGGTTTACAATGAGCAGTTCTTC.

This clone has a handful of counts. The J gene is TRBJ1-5, the V gene TRBV30; TRBD1 matches at 8 bases. V lost 2 bases and J lost 3; bases outside the gene matches: 6. This CDR3 has 15 residues. Germline V gives CDR1 GTSNPN, CDR2 SVGIG (reference sequence). CDR3 sequence: CAWSFSTGANQPQHF. Here the CDR3 DNA reads TGTGCCTGGAGTTTCTCGACAGGGGCCAATCAGCCCCAGCATTTT.

This clone was observed a handful of times. This rearrangement joins TRBV6-6 to TRBJ2-7; weak D call: TRBD1 (5 bases). V was clipped by 2 bases and J by 2 bases, with 7 bases between them. The CDR3 covers 13 residues. CDR1 and CDR2 from the germline V gene are MNHNY and SVGAGI (reference sequence). CDR3 residues: CASSYDRAYEQYF. The CDR3 nucleotides are TGTGCCAGCAGTTACGACAGAGCCTACGAGCAGTACTTC.

This clone was found a few times. The chain couples TRBV14 to TRBJ2-7; perhaps TRBD2 as D (6 bases). The length of the CDR3 is 12 residues. Germline V CDR1 and CDR2: SGHDN, FVKESK. Trimming left V 8 bases short and J 6 bases short, with 14 bases between. The CDR3 loop reads CASGRGRREQYF. The CDR3 nucleotides are TGTGCCAGCGGGCGGGGACGACGCGAGCAGTACTTC.